Given below is one TCR beta chain in context. In TCRdb, the 5' RACE reads were re-called with MiXCR into one record per CDR3 protein. The sample gives 150,000 to 200,000 distinct CDR3 sequences, under 14% of which show up once; less than 4% is in the top ten. With 5 bases clipped from V and 1 base from J, the junction kept 8 bases outside the gene matches. The length of the CDR3 is 17 residues. This specimen belongs to a study of T-cell memory formation after mild COVID-19. The chain has TRBV12-3 or TRBV12-4 and TRBJ2-1, with 10 bases that match TRBD2. The sample comprised PBMCs or a T cell subset sorted from them (not recorded which). The origin of this receptor is a man aged 18-30 years who had mild COVID-19 (a few samples of this study predate the infection). Cell type and time point are not known. CDR3 in amino acids: CASSTFSGGLSYNEQFF. The CDR3 DNA is TGTGCCAGCAGTACCTTTAGCGGGGGGCTTTCCTACAATGAGCAGTTCTTC.